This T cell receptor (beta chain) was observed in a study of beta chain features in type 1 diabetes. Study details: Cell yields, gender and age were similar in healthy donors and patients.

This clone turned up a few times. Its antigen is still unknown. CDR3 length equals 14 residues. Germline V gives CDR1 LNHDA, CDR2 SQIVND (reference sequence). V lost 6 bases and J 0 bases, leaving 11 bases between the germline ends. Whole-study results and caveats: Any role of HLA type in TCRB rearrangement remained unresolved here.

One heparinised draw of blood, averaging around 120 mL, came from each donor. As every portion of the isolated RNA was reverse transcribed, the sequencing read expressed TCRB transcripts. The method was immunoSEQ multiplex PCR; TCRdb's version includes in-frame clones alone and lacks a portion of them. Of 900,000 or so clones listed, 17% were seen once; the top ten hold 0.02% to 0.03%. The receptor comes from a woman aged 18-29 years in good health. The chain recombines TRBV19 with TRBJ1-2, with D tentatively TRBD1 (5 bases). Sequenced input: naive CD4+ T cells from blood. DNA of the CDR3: TGTGCCAGTAGCCGGGACCGCTCTAACTATGGCTACACCTTC. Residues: CASSRDRSNYGYTF.